What follows are 9 T cell receptor beta chains derived from one specimen sequenced in a study of blood T cell repertoires in COVID-19. Data came from immunoSEQ multiplex PCR; TCRdb stores just in-frame clones and leaves some out. The sample holds some 490,000 clones; around nine tenths are singletons and the top ten take 8.3%. The specimen sequenced was PBMCs or T cells enriched from blood (not recorded which). Receptors originate from a woman aged 60-75 years who had recovered from COVID-19.

V usage is TRBV18 and J usage is TRBJ1-1; a weak D match, TRBD1 (6 bases). The CDR3 is 16 amino acids. Germline CDR1 and CDR2: KGHSH and LQKENI. V was cut by 1 base and J by 8 bases, with 20 bases left in between. CDR3 nucleotide sequence: TGTGCCAGCTCACCACTATTCCGGGACACTTTTGGGGAAGCTTTCTTT. Its protein is CASSPLFRDTFGEAFF. Full variable domain (outside the CDR3, taken from reference TRBV18 and TRBJ1-1): NAGVMQNPRHLVRRRGQEARLRCSPMKGHSHVYWYRQLPEEGLKFMVYLQKENIIDESGMPKERFSAEFPKEGPSILRIQQVVRGDSAAYFCASSPLFRDTFGEAFFGQGTRLTVV.

There are a few counts of this clone. V gene TRBV6-1 combines with J gene TRBJ2-7; D perhaps matches TRBD1 (6 bases). This CDR3 is built from 16 residues. With 2 bases removed from V and 2 bases from J, the gap between germline ends came to 16 bases. Germline CDR1 reads MNHNS; CDR2 reads SASEGT. The chain's CDR3 is CASSERGQIATYEQYV. The CDR3 DNA follows: TGTGCCAGCAGTGAACGTGGACAGATTGCCACCTACGAGCAGTACGTC.

The chain has TRBV11-2 and TRBJ1-1, with 7 bases identical to TRBD1. J lost 3 bases, V lost 3 bases, and 4 bases had no gene match. CDR1 and CDR2 from the germline V gene are SGHAT and FQNNGV. The CDR3 loop spans 14 amino acids. The CDR3 sequence: CASSLIDRDTEAFF. In nucleotides, the CDR3 is TGTGCCAGCAGCTTGATCGACAGGGACACTGAAGCTTTCTTT.

For the CDR3, the DNA is TGTGCCAGCACCGTCGAGAGGTTCCGGATGAACACCGGGGAGCTGTTTTTT. Its translation is CASTVERFRMNTGELFF. V gene TRBV2 combines with J gene TRBJ2-2; D gene uncertain. Germline CDR1 and CDR2: SNHLY and FYNNEI. The V end lost 7 bases, the J end lost 1 base, and 19 bases lay between the germline ends. The CDR3 contains 17 residues.

The chain joins TRBV11-2 to TRBJ1-1; 8 bases line up with TRBD1. This CDR3 has 15 amino acids. V lost 1 base and J lost 9; bases outside the gene matches: 10. Germline values: CDR1 SGHAT, CDR2 FQNNGV. CDR3 loop: CASSLGGQGRVKAFF. The CDR3 nucleotides read TGTGCCAGCAGCTTAGGAGGACAGGGACGTGTCAAAGCTTTCTTT.

The chain uses TRBV18 and TRBJ2-7; 12 bases line up with TRBD1. Per the germline V gene, CDR1 is KGHSH and CDR2 is LQKENI. This CDR3 contains 15 residues. The J segment lost 2 bases and the V segment lost 5 bases, leaving 4 bases of the junction unmatched. The CDR3 is CASSVGTGGPYEQYV. The CDR3 DNA is TGTGCCAGCTCAGTCGGGACAGGGGGCCCCTACGAGCAGTACGTC.

This clone was seen once. V gene TRBV20-1 combines with J gene TRBJ2-3; no clear D gene. CDR3 length: 11 amino acids. The V gene lost 5 bases and the J gene lost 7 bases, with 10 bases spanning the gap. CDR1 and CDR2 (germline): DFQATT, SNEGSKA (reference sequence). The CDR3 nucleotides read TGCAGTGCTCGGAGTAGCAATACGCAGTATTTT. Translated: CSARSSNTQYF.

The chain uses TRBV6-5 and TRBJ1-1; D perhaps matches TRBD1 (5 bases). Germline lookup yields CDR1 MNHEY and CDR2 SVGAGI. Trimming removed 2 bases at V and 5 bases at J, with 12 bases between. The CDR3 runs to 14 residues. In DNA form, the CDR3 reads TGTGCCAGCAGTTACCTAGGACAATTGACTGAAGCTTTCTTT. It is translated as CASSYLGQLTEAFF.

This sequence joins TRBV29-1 and TRBJ2-1; 9 positions match TRBD2. Germline V gene lookup returns CDR1 SQVTM and CDR2 ANQGSEA. This CDR3 contains 15 residues. After removal of 8 bases from V and 2 bases from J, the junction contained 10 bases not matched to a gene. In nucleotides, the CDR3 is TGCAGCACCCGAGCGGCGGGGGGGCCCTACAATGAGCAGTTCTTC. Encoded protein: CSTRAAGGPYNEQFF.